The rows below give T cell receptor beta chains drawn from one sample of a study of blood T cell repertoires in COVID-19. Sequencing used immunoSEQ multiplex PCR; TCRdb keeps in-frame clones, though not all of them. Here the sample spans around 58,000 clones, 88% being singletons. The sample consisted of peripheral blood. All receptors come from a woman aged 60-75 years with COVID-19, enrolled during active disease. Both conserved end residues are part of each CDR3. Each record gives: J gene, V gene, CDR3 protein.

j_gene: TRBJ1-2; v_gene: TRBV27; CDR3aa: CASSGRSSYGYTF
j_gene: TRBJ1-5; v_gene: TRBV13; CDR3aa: CASSLRQGLGSNQPQHF
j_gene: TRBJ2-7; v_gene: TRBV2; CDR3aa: CASKKSTGGAYEQYF
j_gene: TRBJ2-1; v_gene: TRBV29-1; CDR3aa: CSVVRVETSGSYNEQFF
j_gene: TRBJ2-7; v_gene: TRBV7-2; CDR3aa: CASSLGSLADYEQYF
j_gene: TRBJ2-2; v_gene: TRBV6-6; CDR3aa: CASSYTGRSGELFF
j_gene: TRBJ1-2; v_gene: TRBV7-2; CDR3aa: CASSLARLDYGYTF
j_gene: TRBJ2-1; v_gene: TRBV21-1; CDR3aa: CATSRDRRCEQFF
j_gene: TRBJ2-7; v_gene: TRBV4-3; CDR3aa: CASSQVSSGYEQYF
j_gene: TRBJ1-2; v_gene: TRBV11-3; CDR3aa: CASSAIGTGYGYTF
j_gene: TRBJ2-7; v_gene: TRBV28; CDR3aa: CASTLGGRTYEQYF
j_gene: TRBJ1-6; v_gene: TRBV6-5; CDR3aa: CASSYSEEGNSPLHF
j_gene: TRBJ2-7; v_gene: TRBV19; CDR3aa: CASSMFTWQGFGEQYF
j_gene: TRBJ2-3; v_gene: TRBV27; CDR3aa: CASSFLGAASSTDTQYF
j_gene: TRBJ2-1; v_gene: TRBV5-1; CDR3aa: CASSLGIQSSYNEQFF
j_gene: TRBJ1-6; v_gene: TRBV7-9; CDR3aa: CASSLGQSSYNSPLHF
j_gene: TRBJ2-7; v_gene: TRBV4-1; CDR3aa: CASSPPGSAYEQYF
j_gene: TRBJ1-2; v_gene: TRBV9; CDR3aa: CASSAGTGGDYGYTF
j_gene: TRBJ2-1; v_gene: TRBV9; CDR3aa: CASSSLLNNEQFF
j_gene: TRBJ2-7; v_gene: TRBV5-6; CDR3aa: CASSLKGRGPNDYEQYF
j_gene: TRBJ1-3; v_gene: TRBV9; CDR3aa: CASSLQGSGNTIYF
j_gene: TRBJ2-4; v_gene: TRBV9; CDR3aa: CASSVAPSSGNIQYF
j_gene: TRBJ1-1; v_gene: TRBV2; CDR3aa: CASTSIDRNTEAFF
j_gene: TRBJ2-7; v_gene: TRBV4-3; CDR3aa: CASSLHSTSYEQYF
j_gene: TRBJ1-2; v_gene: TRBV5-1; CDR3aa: CASSPQGPQGGYTF
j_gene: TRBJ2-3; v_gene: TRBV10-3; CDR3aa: CAISERTSGRMSDTQYF
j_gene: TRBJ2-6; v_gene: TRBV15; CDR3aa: CATSRDHRGSSGANVLTF
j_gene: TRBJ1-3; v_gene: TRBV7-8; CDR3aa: CASTTGGRNTIYF
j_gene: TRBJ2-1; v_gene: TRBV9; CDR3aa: CASSVELAGGNEQFF
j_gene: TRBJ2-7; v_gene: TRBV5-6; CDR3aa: CASSSLGTYEQYF
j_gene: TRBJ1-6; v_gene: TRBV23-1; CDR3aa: CATLQGQNSPLHF
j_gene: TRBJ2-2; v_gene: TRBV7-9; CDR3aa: CASSLTSGANTGELFF
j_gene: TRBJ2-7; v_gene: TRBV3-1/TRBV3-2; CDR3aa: CASSLRDRDYEQYF
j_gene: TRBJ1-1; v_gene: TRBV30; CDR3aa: CAWSVGQANTEAFF
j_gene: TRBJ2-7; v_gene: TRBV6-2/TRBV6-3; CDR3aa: CASSYFRGNEQYF
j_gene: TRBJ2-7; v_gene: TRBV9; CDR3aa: CASSVDFSASASEQYF
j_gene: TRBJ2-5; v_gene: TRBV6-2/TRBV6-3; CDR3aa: CASSYPGLISETQYF
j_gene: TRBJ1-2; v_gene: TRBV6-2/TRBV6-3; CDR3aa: CASSTQGYGYTF
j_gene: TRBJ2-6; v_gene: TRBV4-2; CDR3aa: CASSQDHSGANVLTF